The next 21 T cell receptor beta chains were all read from a single sample in a study of blood T cell repertoires in COVID-19. Assay: immunoSEQ multiplex PCR; the TCRdb copy retains only in-frame clones and omits some. This table has 100,000 to 150,000 clones, about 83% appearing once. The source material was PBMCs or T cells enriched from blood (not recorded which). These receptors came from a woman in her thirties who had recovered from COVID-19.

V gene TRBV19 combines with J gene TRBJ2-1; 8 bases are a match to TRBD2. J lost 9 bases, V lost 7 bases, and 11 bases had no gene match. Germline CDR1 and CDR2: LNHDA and SQIVND (reference sequence). The CDR3 spans 14 residues. The DNA for the CDR3 is TGTGCCAGTATGGTTAGCGGGACTCGCGGTGAGCAGTTCTTC. Encoded protein: CASMVSGTRGEQFF.

The chain is built from TRBV12-3 or TRBV12-4 and TRBJ1-1, with unresolved D. Deletions cut 7 bases from V and 1 base from J, with 10 bases between. The CDR3 spans 13 residues. Here the CDR3 reads CASTRWRNTEAFF. The CDR3 DNA reads TGTGCCAGCACTAGGTGGAGGAACACTGAAGCTTTCTTT.

This sequence joins TRBV4-1 and TRBJ2-1; 10 nucleotides agree with TRBD1. V shed 4 bases and J 3 bases; nucleotides not matched to a gene: 12. The CDR3 extends over 18 amino acids. Germline V gives CDR1 MGHRA, CDR2 YSYEKL. The chain's CDR3 is CASSPYASDRGYYNEQFF. The CDR3 coding sequence is TGCGCCAGCAGCCCGTATGCCTCGGACAGGGGGTACTACAATGAGCAGTTCTTC.

Here the CDR3 reads CASSLGTGEEKLFF. CDR3 bases: TGCGCCAGCAGCTTGGGGACAGGGGAGGAAAAACTGTTTTTT. The V call is TRBV5-1, the J call TRBJ1-4, with 9 bases matching TRBD1. The ends lost 0 bases at V and 8 bases at J; junction bases unmatched: 2. Germline CDR1 and CDR2: SGHRS and YFSETQ. The CDR3 covers 14 residues.

This clone was recorded a few times. The V and J genes are TRBV4-1 and TRBJ2-1, with TRBD2 matching 8 bases. This CDR3 comprises 17 residues. Trimming took 0 bases from V and 5 from J; bases not matched to a gene: 9. CDR1 and CDR2 (germline): MGHRA, YSYEKL. CDR3 bases: TGCGCCAGCAGCCAAGACCCAGCGGGAGCAGGGGACAATGAGCAGTTCTTC. This translates into CASSQDPAGAGDNEQFF.

This clone was seen once. The chain joins TRBV11-2 to TRBJ1-1; D uncertain. The CDR3 totals 14 residues. Trimming stripped 1 base from V and 4 bases from J, with 10 bases between. Germline V gene lookup returns CDR1 SGHAT and CDR2 FQNNGV. The chain's CDR3 is CASSLVHESTEAFF. In DNA, the CDR3 is TGTGCCAGCAGCTTAGTACACGAAAGCACTGAAGCTTTCTTT.

V is TRBV27 and J is TRBJ2-1; 9 bases are shared with TRBD2. Germline V gene data show CDR1 as MNHEY and CDR2 as SMNVEV (reference sequence). The CDR3 spans 17 residues. J gave up 2 bases and V 5 bases, and 10 bases lay outside the gene matches. The CDR3 DNA follows: TGTGCCAGCAGTCCCACCCGCGGACTAGCGACCTACAATGAGCAGTTCTTC. Translating gives CASSPTRGLATYNEQFF.

V and J are TRBV30 and TRBJ1-5; D is undetermined. Trimming removed 1 base from V and 6 bases from J, with 13 bases in between. CDR3 length equals 14 residues. CDR1 is GTSNPN and CDR2 is SVGIG in the germline V gene (reference sequence). CDR3: CAWSDGVIGQPQHF. CDR3 coding DNA: TGTGCCTGGAGTGACGGAGTAATAGGTCAGCCCCAGCATTTT.

The gene calls are TRBV28 and TRBJ2-7; 10 bases are shared with TRBD1. The CDR3 loop spans 16 amino acids. The trim removed 2 bases at V and 2 bases at J, leaving 6 bases unmatched. CDR1 is MDHEN and CDR2 is SYDVKM in the germline V gene. In DNA, the CDR3 is TGTGCCAGCAGTTTAGGCCCGGGACAGGGGCCCTACGAGCAGTACTTC. As protein: CASSLGPGQGPYEQYF.

The CDR3 DNA reads TGCAGCGCTAGGACTAGCGGGAGTATTTCCGCCGGGGAGCTGTTTTTT. It specifies CSARTSGSISAGELFF. The gene calls are TRBV29-1 and TRBJ2-2; the match to TRBD2 covers 13 bases. The V and J ends lost 7 bases and 6 bases, in that order; junction bases with no gene match: 11. The CDR3 spans 16 residues. The germline gives CDR1 SQVTM, CDR2 ANQGSEA.

The table lists this clone with a count of one. A read error may produce the germline difference seen at one junction end. The chain links TRBV4-3 to TRBJ2-4, with TRBD2 identical over 9 bases. Germline V gene lookup returns CDR1 LGHNA and CDR2 YSLEER. This CDR3 is built from 16 residues. The CDR3 bases are TGCGCCAGCAGCCAAGGGGGCGGGAGGGCCACAAACATTCAGTACTTC. It yields the protein CASSQGGGRATNIQYF.

The gene calls are TRBV10-3 and TRBJ2-1; TRBD2 is a possible D gene (5 bases). CDR3 length: 12 residues. V was clipped by 7 bases and J by 6 bases, with 10 bases between them. Germline V gene data show CDR1 as ENHRY and CDR2 as SYGVKD. CDR3 nucleotides: TGTGCCATCAAAGGGAGCCTCAATGAGCAGTTCTTC. Amino acid sequence: CAIKGSLNEQFF.

This clone was detected once. The chain is built from TRBV9 and TRBJ1-1; tentative D call: TRBD1 (6 bases). The CDR3 has 15 amino acids. The ends were cut back, 0 bases at V and 4 bases at J, with 13 bases in the middle. Germline CDR1 reads SGDLS; CDR2 reads YYNGEE. This CDR3 is CASSVVGGAGTEAFF. CDR3 sequence (DNA): TGTGCCAGCAGCGTAGTTGGGGGCGCGGGCACTGAAGCTTTCTTT.

The chain carries TRBV7-3 and TRBJ2-1; 13 bases map to TRBD2. The CDR3 length is 14 residues. Germline CDR1 and CDR2: SGHTA and FQGTGA. The trim removed 5 bases at V and 16 bases at J, leaving 11 bases unmatched. The CDR3, as DNA: TGTGCCAGCAGCCCACAAGGACTAGCGGGAGATTTATTCTTC. Translation: CASSPQGLAGDLFF.

The chain links TRBV28 to TRBJ1-5; D not resolved. Deletions cut 3 bases from V and 7 bases from J, with 10 bases between. The CDR3 is made up of 13 amino acids. The V gene's germline CDR1 is MDHEN and CDR2 SYDVKM. CDR3 loop: CASSFRGSQPQHF. The DNA for the CDR3 is TGTGCCAGCAGTTTCCGAGGTAGCCAGCCCCAGCATTTT.

This rearrangement joins TRBV7-8 to TRBJ2-3, with TRBD2 identical over 10 bases. The CDR3 totals 18 residues. Per germline, CDR1 SGHVS and CDR2 FQNEAQ. V shed 7 bases and J 3 bases; nucleotides not matched to a gene: 16. The CDR3 nucleotides read TGTGCCAGCATTCACCTAGCGGGAGAAGGAGTCTGGACAGATACGCAGTATTTT. Residues: CASIHLAGEGVWTDTQYF.

Only one count was recorded for this clone. CDR3 in amino acids: CASNLVGDTGELFF. CDR3 in DNA: TGTGCCAGCAACTTAGTAGGGGACACCGGGGAGCTGTTTTTT. The J gene is TRBJ2-2, the V gene TRBV5-6; the D gene is possibly TRBD1 (5 bases). This CDR3 has 14 residues. V lost 6 bases, J lost 3 bases, and 12 bases lay in between. The germline CDR1 and CDR2 sequences are SGHDT and YYEEEE. The whole variable domain, remainder taken from reference TRBV5-6 and TRBJ2-2, is DAGVTQSPTHLIKTRGQQVTLRCSPKSGHDTVSWYQQALGQGPQFIFQYYEEEERQRGNFPDRFSGHQFPNYSSELNVNALLLGDSALYLCASNLVGDTGELFFGEGSRLTVL.

Remarks on this clone: Other DNA sequences within the sample encode an identical CDR3. This chain joins TRBV28 and TRBJ2-7; 8 nucleotides match TRBD1. Trimming cost V 2 bases and J 7 bases; bases outside gene matches: 7. The CDR3 extends over 14 amino acids. The germline V gene has CDR1 MDHEN and CDR2 SYDVKM. The CDR3 bases are TGTGCCAGCAGTTTACGCGGACAGGGTCGAGAGCAGTACTTC. Protein: CASSLRGQGREQYF.

V and J are TRBV12-3 or TRBV12-4 and TRBJ1-2; D is perhaps TRBD1 (6 bases). Trimming took 6 bases from V and 7 from J, leaving 12 bases between them. The CDR3 spans 12 residues. CDR3 in amino acids: CASRQGQSGYTF. The CDR3 DNA reads TGTGCCAGCAGACAGGGCCAAAGTGGCTACACCTTC.

This clone was detected a few times. This chain uses TRBV5-1 with TRBJ2-7, with D perhaps TRBD2 (6 bases). Trimming removed 2 bases at V and 2 bases at J, with 8 bases between. Germline values: CDR1 SGHRS, CDR2 YFSETQ. The CDR3 spans 13 residues. The CDR3 nucleotides read TGCGCCAGCAGCTTCGGGAGTCCCTACGAGCAGTACTTC. Its protein product is CASSFGSPYEQYF.

J is TRBJ1-2 and V is TRBV3-1 (or the pseudogene TRBV3-2); tentative D call: TRBD1 (6 bases). V lost 6 bases, J lost 7 bases, and 9 bases lay in between. This CDR3 contains 11 residues. In germline, CDR1 is LGHDT, CDR2 YNNKEL (reference sequence). This CDR3 is CASSTGFGYTF. In DNA, the CDR3 is TGTGCCAGCAGTACAGGGTTTGGCTACACCTTC.